The clone carrying this T cell receptor (beta chain) was counted only a few times. Its target is not known. This entry is derived from a study of identical twins. TCRdb independently ran MiXCR on the 5' RACE reads; one entry per CDR3 protein. Among around 960,000 distinct CDR3 sequences listed, roughly an eighth were seen once. General study points: It was possible that invariant MAIT and iNKT cells partly confounded the zero-insertion analyses.

These same records also appear under a second study, on yellow fever vaccine responses in identical twins. That source adds: Twins reportedly had a vaccine T cell response that seemed partly convergent, partly personalized.

The source is a woman under 30 in good health. Sequencing input: PBMCs.

Here the CDR3 DNA reads TGTGCCAGCAGCCAAGGGGGACAGCAGGTGGGGCAGTTCTTC. Encoded protein: CASSQGGQQVGQFF. The rearrangement links TRBV3-1 to TRBJ2-1, with 7 bases fitting TRBD1. V was clipped by 1 base and J by 12 bases; unmatched bases: 9. The CDR3 spans 14 residues. The V gene's germline CDR1 is LGHDT and CDR2 YNNKEL (reference sequence).